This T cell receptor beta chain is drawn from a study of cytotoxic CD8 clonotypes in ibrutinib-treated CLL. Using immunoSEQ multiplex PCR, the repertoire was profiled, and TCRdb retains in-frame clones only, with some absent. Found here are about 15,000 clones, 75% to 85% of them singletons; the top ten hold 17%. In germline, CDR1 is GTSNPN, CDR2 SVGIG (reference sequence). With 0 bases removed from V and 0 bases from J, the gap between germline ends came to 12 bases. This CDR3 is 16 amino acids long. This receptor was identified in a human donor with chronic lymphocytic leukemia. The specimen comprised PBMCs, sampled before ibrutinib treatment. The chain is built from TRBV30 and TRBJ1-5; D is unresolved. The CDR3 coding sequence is TGTGCCTGGAGTGTACAAGGAGGGCTTAGCAATCAGCCCCAGCATTTT. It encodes CAWSVQGGLSNQPQHF.